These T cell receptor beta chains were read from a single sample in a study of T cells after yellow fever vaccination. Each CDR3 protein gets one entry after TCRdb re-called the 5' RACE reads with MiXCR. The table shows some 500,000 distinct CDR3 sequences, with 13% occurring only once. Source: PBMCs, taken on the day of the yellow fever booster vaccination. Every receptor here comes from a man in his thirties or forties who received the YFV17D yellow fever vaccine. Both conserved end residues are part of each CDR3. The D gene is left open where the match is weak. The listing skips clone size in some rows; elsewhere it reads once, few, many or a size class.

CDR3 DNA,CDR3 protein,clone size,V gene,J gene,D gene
TGCAGCGTTGTTTTTGAGGTGGGCACTGAAGCTTTCTTT,CSVVFEVGTEAFF,many,TRBV29-1,TRBJ1-1,-
TGTGCCAGCAGCTTATGGGGACCCCCTAGCACAGATACGCAGTATTTT,CASSLWGPPSTDTQYF,few,TRBV7-2,TRBJ2-3,-
TGTGCCAGCAGCTTGACGAGCTCCTATAATTCACCCCTCCACTTT,CASSLTSSYNSPLHF,few,TRBV7-9,TRBJ1-6,-
TGTGCCAGCAGTTACTCATTCGGGCGGGAAACCTACGAGCAGTACTTC,CASSYSFGRETYEQYF,-,TRBV6-2/TRBV6-3,TRBJ2-7,-
TGTGCCAGCTCACCACCGGGACGTTCAGTCTATGGCTACACCTTC,CASSPPGRSVYGYTF,few,TRBV18,TRBJ1-2,-
TGCGCCAGCAGCCAGAGGGGCAAAGTAAATGAGCAGTTCTTC,CASSQRGKVNEQFF,-,TRBV4-3,TRBJ2-1,-
TGTGCCAGCAGACCTAGCGGAGGTGGAGAGACCCAGTACTTC,CASRPSGGGETQYF,few,TRBV12-3/TRBV12-4,TRBJ2-5,TRBD2
TGTGCCAGCAGTTTATTTCGAGGTACCCGCACAGATACGCAGTATTTT,CASSLFRGTRTDTQYF,-,TRBV27,TRBJ2-3,-
TGTGCCAGCAGCGCCTCCGGGGGCGGTGAAAAACTGTTTTTT,CASSASGGGEKLFF,few,TRBV5-4,TRBJ1-4,-
TGTGCCAGCAGCGACGTTCCGGGACACTCCTATAATTCACCCCTCCACTTT,CASSDVPGHSYNSPLHF,few,TRBV7-2,TRBJ1-6,-
TGCGCCAGCAGCTTGGGGCGACAGGGATATGGGGCCAACGTCCTGACTTTC,CASSLGRQGYGANVLTF,-,TRBV5-1,TRBJ2-6,TRBD1
TGCAGCGTTGGACAGGGAGGTCCTTATGAGCAGTTCTTC,CSVGQGGPYEQFF,-,TRBV29-1,TRBJ2-1,-
TGTGCCACCAGCACCCCGGGGAGGGCTGCCTATGGCTACACCTTC,CATSTPGRAAYGYTF,-,TRBV15,TRBJ1-2,-
TGTGCCAGCAGCCCGGGGTCCTCAACTTACGAGCAGTACTTC,CASSPGSSTYEQYF,-,TRBV5-6,TRBJ2-7,-
TGTGCCAGCAGTAGGGAGGGCATGAACACTGAAGCTTTCTTT,CASSREGMNTEAFF,-,TRBV6-1,TRBJ1-1,-
TGTGCCAGCAGCGCCCCGGTAGAGGGTATAAGGTTC,CASSAPVEGIRF,-,TRBV9,TRBJ2-1,-
TGCAGCGCCATGTACAATGAGCAGTTCTTC,CSAMYNEQFF,few,TRBV29-1,TRBJ2-1,-
TGTGCCAGCTCTGGGACAGGGGTAAGTCAGCCCCAGCATTTT,CASSGTGVSQPQHF,-,TRBV18,TRBJ1-5,TRBD1
TGCGCCAGCAGCCAAGGCGCGACAGGGGGCGGCGGCGGTGATTCACCCCTCCACTTT,CASSQGATGGGGGDSPLHF,-,TRBV4-3,TRBJ1-6,TRBD1
TGTGCCAGCAGCGAATCCGGGACTAGCGGGAGGGTTGCGGCCTACACAGATACGCAGTATTTT,CASSESGTSGRVAAYTDTQYF,-,TRBV11-2,TRBJ2-3,TRBD2
TGTGCCAGCAGTTCAGGGTGGGTGGCTGGGGCCAACGTCCTGACTTTC,CASSSGWVAGANVLTF,few,TRBV27,TRBJ2-6,-
TGCGCCAGCAGCCAGAGGGCCATCTGGAGGGAGGATTCGGTCACCGGGGAGCTGTTTTTT,CASSQRAIWREDSVTGELFF,-,TRBV4-3,TRBJ2-2,-
TGTGCCACCAGTGATTCGGCGGGTACCCCCTACGAGCAGTACTTC,CATSDSAGTPYEQYF,few,TRBV24-1,TRBJ2-7,-
TGCAGTGCTAGAGATGCCTTCCTAGCGGAGCGCAATGAGCAGTTCTTC,CSARDAFLAERNEQFF,few,TRBV20-1,TRBJ2-1,TRBD2
TGTGCCAGCAGCATTTCGGGGTACGAGCAGTACTTC,CASSISGYEQYF,-,TRBV11-2,TRBJ2-7,-
TGCAGTGCAAGACTACTAGGGGGATGGAATGAGCAGTTCTTC,CSARLLGGWNEQFF,few,TRBV20-1,TRBJ2-1,-
TGTGCCAGTGGCGGGACAGGGTCCTCTGGGGCCAACGTCCTGACTTTC,CASGGTGSSGANVLTF,few,TRBV7-9,TRBJ2-6,TRBD1
TGTGCCAGCAGCAAAAACGGTGAGCAGTTCTTC,CASSKNGEQFF,few,TRBV7-9,TRBJ2-1,-
TGCGCCAGCAGGTTGATGAGGTCAGATACGCAGTATTTT,CASRLMRSDTQYF,-,TRBV10-2,TRBJ2-3,-
TGTGCCAGCAGTCAGACAGTACTCCCGGGATATGGCTACACCTTC,CASSQTVLPGYGYTF,-,TRBV7-2,TRBJ1-2,-
TGTGCCAGCAGTCCCGCTAGCGGGAGCGACAATGAGCAGTTCTTC,CASSPASGSDNEQFF,-,TRBV7-2,TRBJ2-1,TRBD2
TGTGCCACCAGTGTCCCAGGGGGTTTCGAGCAGTTCTTC,CATSVPGGFEQFF,-,TRBV24-1,TRBJ2-1,TRBD1
TGTGCCATCAGTGAGCCGCTCGGAGCGGGAGTTGATACGCAGTATTTT,CAISEPLGAGVDTQYF,few,TRBV10-3,TRBJ2-3,TRBD2
TGTGCCAGCAGCTTAGTACTTGGCTCTGCGTACAATGAGCAGTTCTTC,CASSLVLGSAYNEQFF,few,TRBV11-2,TRBJ2-1,-
TGCGCCAGCAGCCACGTTGGGGTCTCACCCCTCCACTTT,CASSHVGVSPLHF,-,TRBV4-3,TRBJ1-6,-
TGTGCCACCAGCAGAGATCAAAACAGGGGTGGGGCAGATACGCAGTATTTT,CATSRDQNRGGADTQYF,few,TRBV15,TRBJ2-3,TRBD1
TGTGCCAGCAGGAACAGGGAGGGATACAATGAGCAGTTCTTC,CASRNREGYNEQFF,few,TRBV21-1,TRBJ2-1,-
TGTGCCAGCAGCTGGGAAGGGCGCGCTGACAAGCAGTACTTC,CASSWEGRADKQYF,-,TRBV5-5,TRBJ2-7,-
TGTGCCAGTAGTTGGGAGGGCCTCCCTGAAGCTTTCTTT,CASSWEGLPEAFF,few,TRBV19,TRBJ1-1,-
TGCAGCTACAAGTCTGCAGGAGATACGCAGTATTTT,CSYKSAGDTQYF,few,TRBV29-1,TRBJ2-3,-
TGTGCCAGCAGCACACACTCCCTTGAAGTCACAGATACGCAGTATTTT,CASSTHSLEVTDTQYF,-,TRBV7-2,TRBJ2-3,-
TGTGCCAGCACCCTGGGCGCCTACGAGCAGTACTTC,CASTLGAYEQYF,many,TRBV12-3/TRBV12-4,TRBJ2-7,-
TGTGCCACCAGCAGAGGCGGGACAACCAATGAGCAGTTCTTC,CATSRGGTTNEQFF,-,TRBV15,TRBJ2-1,-
TGTGCCAGCAGCACGGGGGGCGCAAAGCAGTACTTC,CASSTGGAKQYF,-,TRBV7-9,TRBJ2-7,-
TGTGCCAGCGTTAAAGGGGCGGGAGCTTACAATGAGCAGTTCTTC,CASVKGAGAYNEQFF,-,TRBV21-1,TRBJ2-1,-
TGTGCCAGCAGCAAACTCCCGGGGGACGAGCAGTACTTC,CASSKLPGDEQYF,-,TRBV7-7,TRBJ2-7,-
TGCGCCAGCAGCCAAGAGGAGCAGTCGCATGAGCAGTTCTTC,CASSQEEQSHEQFF,few,TRBV4-3,TRBJ2-1,-
TGTGCTAGTGGTCGGGGGAGTTTCTCCTACAATGAGCAGTTCTTC,CASGRGSFSYNEQFF,few,TRBV12-5,TRBJ2-1,-
TGTGCCAGCAGCCCGAGAGGAGGGGTAGGTCAGCCCCAGCATTTT,CASSPRGGVGQPQHF,few,TRBV7-2,TRBJ1-5,-
TGTGCCAGCAGGGGACAGTACACCGGGGAGCTGTTTTTT,CASRGQYTGELFF,-,TRBV12-3/TRBV12-4,TRBJ2-2,TRBD1
TGTGCCAGCAGCTTGGACTCCACGGGTGAGCAGTTCTTC,CASSLDSTGEQFF,few,TRBV5-4,TRBJ2-1,-
TGTGCCAGCAGCCCTCCAGAGGCCCCGGCCAAAAACATTCAGTACTTC,CASSPPEAPAKNIQYF,-,TRBV7-9,TRBJ2-4,-
TGCAGTGCTCTAGCGGGGAGCACAGATACGCAGTATTTT,CSALAGSTDTQYF,few,TRBV20-1,TRBJ2-3,TRBD2
TGTGCCAGCTCACCGACTAGCGGGAGTGAAGATACGCAGTATTTT,CASSPTSGSEDTQYF,-,TRBV18,TRBJ2-3,TRBD2
TGCAGCGTCAATATGAAGGCAGATACGCAGTATTTT,CSVNMKADTQYF,few,TRBV29-1,TRBJ2-3,-
TGTGCCAGCATGGAAACGGGGGTCGGGGAGCTGTTTTTT,CASMETGVGELFF,-,TRBV12-3/TRBV12-4,TRBJ2-2,-
TGTGCCAGCAGTCGGGACTTTAACACAGATACGCAGTATTTT,CASSRDFNTDTQYF,many,TRBV12-3/TRBV12-4,TRBJ2-3,-
TGTGCCAGCAGTTACTCGACAGGGGTCGGCGAGAACTTC,CASSYSTGVGENF,few,TRBV6-5,TRBJ2-7,TRBD1
TGTGCCACCAACCTGGGAGAGACCCAGTACTTC,CATNLGETQYF,few,TRBV12-3/TRBV12-4,TRBJ2-5,-
TGTGCCAGCAGTGAGTCGGAGGTCACTGAAGCTTTCTTT,CASSESEVTEAFF,few,TRBV6-4,TRBJ1-1,-